This T cell receptor (beta chain) was identified in a study of blood T cell repertoires in COVID-19. Across the whole study: The cDNA or gDNA used as material had been derived from T cells, B-cell-depleted T cells, or PBMCs.

Study processing details: For nucleated cells, counts were estimated from reference gene primer amplification. Measured with immunoSEQ multiplex PCR; TCRdb has only the in-frame clones, and not every one. Clone size and the V and J calls come from that table; the DNA yielded D and trimming. The sample holds over 350,000 clones; 91% are singletons and the top ten take about 0.83%. Participants came from roughly 24 US areas, aged roughly 18 to 89 years. People in the exposed group encountered a COVID-19 case within 2 weeks before entering the study. CDR3 length: 16 amino acids. Input material: PBMCs or T cells enriched from blood (not recorded which). This sequence originates from a middle-aged woman who had been exposed to COVID-19. The chain links TRBV1 to TRBJ1-4; the D call of TRBD1 is as the table states it, not checked on the DNA. TRBV1 is a pseudogene. DNA of the CDR3: TGCACCAGCAGCCAAGATACCCAGGCCCTCAATGAAAAACTGTTTTTT. This translates into CTSSQDTQALNEKLFF.